Below, 19 T cell receptor beta chains from the same sample are listed, as sequenced in a study of cytomegalovirus exposure and HLA in healthy donors (dated by TCRdb to between 2016 and 2019). Libraries were built with the immunoSEQ multiplex PCR assay. For the multiplex PCR, a mixture combining 60 forward primers for TCR Vbeta segments and 13 reverse primers for TCR Jbeta segments was used. Imported from immuneACCESS, the table was reduced by TCRdb to in-frame sequences with V and J called. These copies leave out some clones; in studies compared against another copy, an unresolved V gene accounts for under half, and the cause of the remainder is not known. The sample table shows under 200,000 clones, and roughly 80% are seen once. The ten top clones hold around 9% of the sample. Sample: PBMCs. These receptors all come from a male donor in good health and CMV-seropositive.

V usage is TRBV5-1 and J usage is TRBJ2-5; possibly TRBD2 for D (5 bases). V dropped 0 bases and J dropped 3 bases, with 12 bases sitting between them. The CDR3 runs 15 residues. Germline CDR1 and CDR2: SGHRS and YFSETQ. The CDR3 coding sequence is TGCGCCAGCAGCTTGGGCGGCCCGAGGGAAGAGACCCAGTACTTC. Encoded protein: CASSLGGPREETQYF.

In this sample, this clone turned up once. V and J are TRBV10-1 and TRBJ2-2; TRBD2 matches 8 bases. Trimming at V came to 5 bases and at J to 0 bases, leaving 8 bases not matched to a gene. The V gene's germline CDR1 is WNHNN and CDR2 SYGVQD (reference sequence). The CDR3 length is 17 residues. CDR3 in DNA: TGCGCCAGCAGTCCCCTAGCGGGCTTCGCGAACACCGGGGAGCTGTTTTTT. Translated: CASSPLAGFANTGELFF.

V usage is TRBV5-4 and J usage is TRBJ1-4; 8 bases fit TRBD1. The CDR3 contains 14 residues. Germline assignment: CDR1 SGHNT and CDR2 YYREEE (reference sequence). V shed 5 bases and J 6 bases; nucleotides not matched to a gene: 6. The CDR3 spells CASRPSTGDEKLFF. The CDR3 nucleotides are TGTGCCAGCAGACCCTCGACAGGGGATGAAAAACTGTTTTTT. The full variable domain, rest sourced from reference TRBV5-4 and TRBJ1-4, is ETGVTQSPTHLIKTRGQQVTLRCSSQSGHNTVSWYQQALGQGPQFIFQYYREEENGRGNFPPRFSGLQFPNYSSELNVNALELDDSALYLCASRPSTGDEKLFFGSGTQLSVL.

The rearrangement joins TRBV30 to TRBJ1-3, with TRBD1 identical over 9 bases. Unmatched junction bases numbered 5, after V lost 2 bases and J lost 0 bases. Germline lookup yields CDR1 GTSNPN and CDR2 SVGIG (reference sequence). This CDR3 comprises 16 residues. The CDR3 nucleotides read TGTGCCTGGAGTTTACAGGGGGCTTTCTCTGGAAACACCATATATTTT. Translation gives CAWSLQGAFSGNTIYF.

This chain links TRBV19 with TRBJ1-2, with TRBD1 identical over 10 bases. There are 18 residues in the CDR3. Germline V CDR1 and CDR2: LNHDA, SQIVND (reference sequence). The V gene end was trimmed by 7 bases and the J gene end by 7 bases; junction bases not matched to a gene: 21. The CDR3 sequence is CASTSLRRDRGGYSGYTF. In nucleotides, the CDR3 is TGTGCCAGTACCTCCCTCAGGCGGGACAGGGGAGGTTACTCTGGCTACACCTTC.

The V gene is TRBV7-9, the J gene TRBJ2-3; 11 positions match TRBD2. The CDR3 runs 15 residues. Germline V gene lookup returns CDR1 SEHNR and CDR2 FQNEAQ (reference sequence). Germline trimming cut 3 bases from V and 5 bases from J; bases unmatched to any gene: 4. For the CDR3, the DNA is TGTGCCAGCAGCTTTAGCGGGGGGGCCGGAGATACGCAGTATTTT. Translation: CASSFSGGAGDTQYF.

The chain combines TRBV28 with TRBJ2-1, with TRBD2 matching 8 bases. The length of the CDR3 is 14 residues. In germline, CDR1 is MDHEN, CDR2 SYDVKM. V lost 3 bases to trimming and J lost 9 bases; unmatched junction nucleotides: 7. CDR3 loop: CASSFPSREGEQFF. CDR3 DNA: TGTGCCAGCAGTTTCCCTAGCCGGGAGGGTGAGCAGTTCTTC.

The chain links TRBV6-6 to TRBJ1-2; 9 bases agree with TRBD1. The CDR3 covers 15 residues. J was trimmed by 9 bases and V by 7 bases; bases with no gene match: 15. Per the germline V gene, CDR1 is MNHNY and CDR2 is SVGAGI (reference sequence). This CDR3 is CASTAPGQGLMRYTF. The CDR3 DNA reads TGTGCCAGCACCGCCCCCGGACAGGGGTTAATGCGCTACACCTTC.

CDR3 amino acids: CASSLGAGTSYEQYF. The CDR3 nucleotides are TGTGCCAGCAGCTTAGGGGCGGGAACGTCCTACGAGCAGTACTTC. The J gene is TRBJ2-7, the V gene TRBV11-2; TRBD2 might be the D (6 bases). CDR3 length: 15 amino acids. The V end lost 1 base, the J end lost 1 base, and 11 bases lay between the germline ends. Looked up from germline, CDR1 is SGHAT and CDR2 is FQNNGV.

V gene TRBV27 combines with J gene TRBJ2-7, with TRBD2 identical over 9 bases. The CDR3 totals 15 residues. From germline, CDR1 is MNHEY and CDR2 SMNVEV (reference sequence). Losses at the gene ends were 7 bases for V and 2 bases for J; bases not matched to a gene: 9. This CDR3 reads CASTRSGGTPYEQYF. DNA of the CDR3: TGTGCCAGCACTAGAAGCGGGGGGACCCCCTACGAGCAGTACTTC.

The V gene is TRBV5-1, the J gene TRBJ2-5; 7 bases are a match to TRBD1. Germline V CDR1 and CDR2: SGHRS, YFSETQ. J was trimmed by 5 bases and V by 6 bases; bases with no gene match: 10. This CDR3 is 14 amino acids long. The CDR3 sequence: CASTPATGTETQYF. CDR3 coding DNA: TGCGCCAGCACCCCCGCGACAGGGACGGAGACCCAGTACTTC.

The chain has TRBV5-6 and TRBJ1-1; D not resolved. The CDR3 has 14 residues. Per the germline V gene, CDR1 is SGHDT and CDR2 is YYEEEE. V was trimmed by 3 bases and J by 1 base, leaving 10 bases between them. The DNA for the CDR3 is TGTGCCAGCAGCTGGAGGCTCCCGAACACTGAAGCTTTCTTT. Its protein product is CASSWRLPNTEAFF.

The chain uses TRBV7-2 and TRBJ2-3; a possible D gene is TRBD2 (6 bases). This CDR3 is 16 amino acids long. Trimming left V 6 bases short and J 0 bases short, with 16 bases between. Germline assignment: CDR1 SGHTA and CDR2 FQGNSA. CDR3 region: CASRLGTSGSTDTQYF. In DNA form, the CDR3 reads TGTGCCAGCAGACTCGGGACTTCGGGCAGCACAGATACGCAGTATTTT.

The V call is TRBV13, the J call TRBJ2-7; TRBD2 agrees at 9 bases. CDR3 length: 14 residues. Germline-derived CDR1 and CDR2 are PRHDT and FYEKMQ (reference sequence). J was trimmed by 4 bases and V by 4 bases; bases with no gene match: 5. For the CDR3, the DNA is TGTGCCAGCAGCTACCGAAGCGGGGGGTACGAGCAGTACTTC. It codes for CASSYRSGGYEQYF. Together with reference TRBV13 and TRBJ2-7, the CDR3 gives the full variable domain: AAGVIQSPRHLIKEKRETATLKCYPIPRHDTVYWYQQGPGQDPQFLISFYEKMQSDKGSIPDRFSAQQFSDYHSELNMSSLELGDSALYFCASSYRSGGYEQYFGPGTRLTVT.

This clone was detected only a few times. The J gene is TRBJ2-3, the V gene TRBV6-5; possibly TRBD1 for D (5 bases). CDR1 and CDR2 from the germline V gene are MNHEY and SVGAGI. The CDR3 has 14 residues. The ends were cut back, 7 bases at V and 0 bases at J, with 11 bases in the middle. The CDR3 DNA reads TGTGCCAGCACACAGGCAATTAGCACAGATACGCAGTATTTT. It yields the protein CASTQAISTDTQYF.

This chain connects TRBV5-8 to TRBJ2-3, with 7 nucleotides matching TRBD1. The CDR3 consists of 16 residues. Looked up from germline, CDR1 is SGHTS and CDR2 is YDEGEE. V gave up 0 bases and J gave up 4 bases; unmatched junction bases: 8. In DNA form, the CDR3 reads TGTGCCAGCAGCTTGGGCTCAGACAGGGATCCAGATACGCAGTATTTT. Its translation: CASSLGSDRDPDTQYF.

V and J are TRBV9 and TRBJ2-2, with D possibly TRBD1 on 5 matching bases. Germline lookup yields CDR1 SGDLS and CDR2 YYNGEE. With 1 base removed from V and 2 bases from J, the gap between germline ends came to 6 bases. The CDR3 has 14 residues. The CDR3 reads CASSVQGNTGELFF. CDR3 in DNA: TGTGCCAGCAGCGTACAGGGTAACACCGGGGAGCTGTTTTTT.

This chain connects TRBV6-5 to TRBJ2-2; TRBD2 might be the D (5 bases). The CDR3 loop spans 14 amino acids. Per the germline V gene, CDR1 is MNHEY and CDR2 is SVGAGI. With 4 bases removed from V and 3 bases from J, the gap between germline ends came to 9 bases. The CDR3 loop is CASSWMRDTGELFF. As DNA, the CDR3 is TGTGCCAGCAGTTGGATGAGGGACACCGGGGAGCTGTTTTTT.

This clone has only a few counts. The chain uses TRBV9 and TRBJ2-7; 9 bases are shared with TRBD2. The CDR3 is 15 amino acids. J lost 5 bases, V lost 0 bases, and 6 bases had no gene match. Per germline, CDR1 SGDLS and CDR2 YYNGEE. In DNA, the CDR3 is TGTGCCAGCAGCGTAGGAGGCGGGAGGGGCAACGAGCAGTACTTC. Translation: CASSVGGGRGNEQYF.